The TCR beta chain under discussion was sequenced for a study of Graves' ophthalmopathy and Graves' hyperthyroidism. The V end lost 1 base, the J end lost 7 bases, and 10 bases lay between the germline ends. CDR1 is LGHDT and CDR2 is YNNKEL in the germline V gene (reference sequence). This CDR3 spans 13 amino acids. The sample holds a few counts of this clonotype. RNA transcripts yielded amplified TCR beta CDR3 regions. First-round RT-PCR employed HTBI primers, with a second-round multiplex PCR after it. TCRdb re-called the multiplex PCR reads with MiXCR, one entry per CDR3 protein. The top ten hold 7% of the sample, which has about 380,000 distinct CDR3 sequences, roughly 15% seen once.

Sequenced input: peripheral blood. This TCR derives from a woman aged 18-29 years with stable Graves' hyperthyroidism. The V and J genes are TRBV3-1 and TRBJ1-1; no reliable D call. The CDR3 nucleotides read TGTGCCAGCAGCCAAGGTTGGAGCAGTGAAGCTTTCTTT. Protein sequence: CASSQGWSSEAFF.